The subject of this entry is one T cell receptor beta chain. Its antigen is still unknown. About 39,000 genome equivalents of blood DNA were amplified for TRB. The sample belongs to a study of T cell clusters in autoimmune cytopenias. Overall study results and limits: Primary autoimmune cytopenia patients seemingly lacked the physiological T cell clusters found in healthy donors.

TRB was amplified by touch-down multiplex PCR, primer pools A and B combined. After re-calling the multiplex PCR reads, TCRdb lists one entry per CDR3 protein, DNA absent. In total, the table holds about 4,900 distinct CDR3 sequences. The CDR3 consists of 13 residues. Germline lookup yields CDR1 PRHDT and CDR2 FYEKMQ (reference sequence). This TCR was recovered from a human donor with an autoimmune cytopenia or autoimmune hepatitis (not recorded which). Sequencing input: peripheral blood. The chain joins TRBV13 to TRBJ2-1; TCRdb indicates TRBD1, and absent DNA this call remains unverified. The CDR3 sequence: CASSPRGYNEQFF. Complete variable domain (other parts from reference TRBV13 and TRBJ2-1): AAGVIQSPRHLIKEKRETATLKCYPIPRHDTVYWYQQGPGQDPQFLISFYEKMQSDKGSIPDRFSAQQFSDYHSELNMSSLELGDSALYFCASSPRGYNEQFFGPGTRLTVL.